This TCR beta chain emerged from a study of CD8 T cells in Susac syndrome. Random hexamers primed reverse transcription of about 0.45 to 1 ug RNA. The immunoSEQ assay covered 54 Vbeta and 13 Jbeta segments for CDR3. From the immunoSEQ multiplex PCR reads, TCRdb called clonotypes with MiXCR, one entry per CDR3 protein. The data contain fewer than 350,000 distinct CDR3 sequences, approximately 91% of them singletons. With regard to this clonotype: No antigen is known for it.

Findings of the study overall: Individuals included in the TCR sequencing and HLA analysis were acknowledged by the study to be relatively few in number.

This CDR3 comprises 15 residues. Germline-derived CDR1 and CDR2 are MGHRA and YSYEKL. V lost 7 bases, J lost 6 bases, and 10 bases stayed unmatched. Peripheral blood CD8+ and CD4+ T cells were profiled by TCR beta sequencing. Patients with stable or active relapsing-remitting disease, all of them treatment-naive, made up the multiple sclerosis controls. This TCR was sampled from a human donor with multiple sclerosis. The chain recombines TRBV4-1 with TRBJ2-1; 9 nucleotides agree with TRBD2. The specimen was CD8+ T cells from PBMCs. The CDR3 DNA follows: TGCGCCAGCACCACCGGGGGACTAGCTCGCAATGAGCAGTTCTTC. Protein: CASTTGGLARNEQFF.